Below, 26 T cell receptor beta chains from the same sample are listed, as sequenced in a study of blood T cell repertoires in COVID-19. Data came from immunoSEQ multiplex PCR; TCRdb stores just in-frame clones and leaves some out. Among 100,000 to 140,000 clones, 84% were seen once, and the ten largest hold roughly 4.4%. Sequences were obtained from peripheral blood. The receptor set was obtained from a human donor in a cohort sampled during active COVID-19.

The chain carries TRBV7-2 and TRBJ1-2, with D tentatively TRBD1 (5 bases). Germline V gene data show CDR1 as SGHTA and CDR2 as FQGNSA. The CDR3 spans 14 residues. Trimming took 1 base from V and 4 from J, leaving 10 bases between them. CDR3 nucleotides: TGTGCCAGCAGCTTAGAGACAGTGTCCTATGGCTACACCTTC. This gives the protein CASSLETVSYGYTF.

The V and J genes are TRBV30 and TRBJ1-1; 8 nucleotides match TRBD1. Trimming cost V 7 bases and J 7 bases; bases outside gene matches: 8. The CDR3 sequence is 12 residues long. The germline gives CDR1 GTSNPN, CDR2 SVGIG (reference sequence). The CDR3 coding sequence is TGTGCCTATGACAGGGGACTAATTGAAGCTTTCTTT. Encoded protein: CAYDRGLIEAFF.

CDR3 coding DNA: TGTGCCAGCAGCTTGAACGGGGCTAACTATGGCTACACCTTC. It yields the protein CASSLNGANYGYTF. This chain links TRBV5-6 with TRBJ1-2; D ambiguous. V lost 1 base and J lost 0, with 7 bases in between. The CDR3 sequence is 14 residues long. In germline, CDR1 is SGHDT, CDR2 YYEEEE.

This clone appeared a single time. The V and J genes are TRBV19 and TRBJ2-3, with D possibly TRBD1 on 5 matching bases. Trimming removed 0 bases at V and 14 bases at J, with 12 bases between. There are 12 residues in the CDR3. Germline values: CDR1 LNHDA, CDR2 SQIVND (reference sequence). CDR3 protein: CASSIDWGRRYF. As DNA, the CDR3 is TGTGCCAGTAGTATAGATTGGGGCAGAAGGTATTTT. Supplemented by reference TRBV19 and TRBJ2-3, the full variable domain reads DGGITQSPKYLFRKEGQNVTLSCEQNLNHDAMYWYRQDPGQGLRLIYYSQIVNDFQKGDIAEGYSVSREKKESFPLTVTSAQKNPTAFYLCASSIDWGRRYFGPGTRLTVL.

This rearrangement joins TRBV5-8 to TRBJ1-1, with 9 bases identical to TRBD1. J gave up 4 bases and V 0 bases, and 16 bases lay outside the gene matches. The CDR3 contains 19 residues. Germline CDR1 is SGHTS and CDR2 is YDEGEE. CDR3 amino acids: CASSLARDRAVGSGTEAFF. The CDR3, as DNA: TGTGCCAGCAGCTTGGCGCGGGACAGGGCCGTGGGGAGTGGCACTGAAGCTTTCTTT.

The rearrangement uses TRBV2 and TRBJ1-5, with a possible D match to TRBD1 (5 bases). Germline V lookup: CDR1 SNHLY, CDR2 FYNNEI. Trimming pared 1 base from V and 4 bases from J, leaving 11 bases between. CDR3 length equals 15 residues. The CDR3 region is CASSEGGSGNQPQHF. The CDR3 DNA reads TGTGCCAGCAGTGAAGGGGGATCAGGGAATCAGCCCCAGCATTTT.

This sequence joins TRBV3-1 (or the pseudogene TRBV3-2) and TRBJ1-2, with D possibly being TRBD1 (6 bases). V lost 7 bases to trimming and J lost 6 bases, with 18 bases between them. Germline CDR1 and CDR2: LGHDT and YNNKEL (reference sequence). The CDR3 extends over 14 amino acids. DNA of the CDR3: TGTGCCAGCAACTCCGGGACACAGGGTAATGGCTACACCTTC. This sequence encodes CASNSGTQGNGYTF.

The gene calls are TRBV19 and TRBJ2-1; the match to TRBD1 covers 7 bases. V shed 7 bases and J 0 bases; nucleotides not matched to a gene: 9. CDR3 length equals 16 residues. Germline CDR1 is LNHDA and CDR2 is SQIVND (reference sequence). In nucleotides, the CDR3 is TGTGCCAGTAAGATTGCAGGGGGTAGCTCCTACAATGAGCAGTTCTTC. Its translation is CASKIAGGSSYNEQFF.

This sequence joins TRBV21-1 and TRBJ1-6; the table's D call TRBD1 went unverified against the DNA. TRBV21-1 is termed a pseudogene. This CDR3 has 13 residues. Here the CDR3 reads CARPGRGGSPLHF. The CDR3 nucleotides read TGTGCCCGCCCCGGCAGGGGCGGGTCACCCCTCCACTTT.

The chain carries TRBV6-2 or TRBV6-3 and TRBJ1-1, with a weak D call TRBD1 (6 bases). In germline, CDR1 is MNHEY, CDR2 SVGEGT. The CDR3 consists of 14 residues. The ends were cut back, 5 bases at V and 6 bases at J, with 16 bases in the middle. Here the CDR3 DNA reads TGTGCCAGCAGTCTAATTTTGGGACAACCTGAAGCTTTCTTT. It codes for CASSLILGQPEAFF.

This chain connects TRBV7-2 to TRBJ2-2; perhaps TRBD1 as D (6 bases). V was clipped by 5 bases and J by 3 bases, with 16 bases between them. Germline CDR1 reads SGHTA; CDR2 reads FQGNSA. This CDR3 has 16 amino acids. The CDR3 region is CASSPPRAGDTGELFF. CDR3 nucleotide sequence: TGTGCCAGCAGCCCCCCTAGGGCAGGGGACACCGGGGAGCTGTTTTTT.

The chain has TRBV6-6 and TRBJ2-1; no clear D. The V gene's germline CDR1 is MNHNY and CDR2 SVGAGI (reference sequence). The V and J ends lost 7 bases and 4 bases respectively, with 14 bases between them. The CDR3 covers 14 residues. CDR3 residues: CASTRQNIYNEQFF. Written as DNA, the CDR3 is TGTGCCAGCACGCGGCAGAACATATACAATGAGCAGTTCTTC.

The V gene is TRBV18, the J gene TRBJ2-2; D may be TRBD1 (6 bases). Looked up from germline, CDR1 is KGHSH and CDR2 is LQKENI. Trimming pared 8 bases from V and 0 bases from J, leaving 13 bases between. CDR3 length: 15 residues. In DNA form, the CDR3 reads TGTGCCAGCCTTCGACAGGACCCGAACACCGGGGAGCTGTTTTTT. Translation gives CASLRQDPNTGELFF. Supplemented by reference TRBV18 and TRBJ2-2, the full variable domain reads NAGVMQNPRHLVRRRGQEARLRCSPMKGHSHVYWYRQLPEEGLKFMVYLQKENIIDESGMPKERFSAEFPKEGPSILRIQQVVRGDSAAYFCASLRQDPNTGELFFGEGSRLTVL.

In its sample, this clone was seen once. V usage is TRBV30 and J usage is TRBJ2-1, with 10 positions matching TRBD2. Germline-derived CDR1 and CDR2 are GTSNPN and SVGIG (reference sequence). The CDR3 covers 14 residues. Germline trimming cut 3 bases from V and 4 bases from J; bases unmatched to any gene: 3. The CDR3: CAWSRTSGYNEQFF. In nucleotides, the CDR3 is TGTGCCTGGAGCAGGACTAGCGGTTACAATGAGCAGTTCTTC.

This chain connects TRBV5-8 to TRBJ1-3; D may be TRBD1 (6 bases). The CDR3 spans 16 residues. Germline values: CDR1 SGHTS, CDR2 YDEGEE. The germline V and J ends were trimmed by 2 bases and 0 bases, with 12 bases remaining between them. Here the CDR3 DNA reads TGTGCCAGCAGCTTAAGGGACAATTACTCTGGAAACACCATATATTTT. Translating it yields CASSLRDNYSGNTIYF.

This clone occurred a few times. The chain links TRBV19 to TRBJ2-3; perhaps TRBD2 as D (6 bases). The CDR3 loop spans 15 amino acids. The V gene lost 3 bases and the J gene lost 5 bases, with 15 bases spanning the gap. In germline, CDR1 is LNHDA, CDR2 SQIVND (reference sequence). The CDR3 coding sequence is TGTGCCAGTAGTATTTCGGGTCAGGGAGGAGATACGCAGTATTTT. As protein: CASSISGQGGDTQYF.

The chain employs TRBV14 and TRBJ2-1; TRBD2 matches 9 bases. CDR1 and CDR2 from the germline V gene are SGHDN and FVKESK. Trimming at V came to 1 base and at J to 1 base, leaving 8 bases not matched to a gene. The CDR3 covers 18 residues. The CDR3 DNA sequence: TGTGCCAGCAGCCAAGGGCCTGGCGGGAGGGTTTCCTACAATGAGCAGTTCTTC. It encodes CASSQGPGGRVSYNEQFF.

The V call is TRBV23-1, the J call TRBJ1-4; 7 bases fit TRBD1. Being an ORF, TRBV23-1 has a function that is uncertain. CDR3 size: 21 residues. V shed 0 bases, J shed 3 bases, and the junction held 19 bases outside the gene matches. CDR3 region: CASSQSPGEQGPMVANEKLFF. CDR3 DNA sequence: TGCGCCAGCAGTCAATCGCCTGGTGAACAGGGGCCTATGGTGGCTAATGAAAAACTGTTTTTT.

The rearrangement links TRBV5-1 to TRBJ2-7; possible D gene TRBD1, 5 bases. Per germline, CDR1 SGHRS and CDR2 YFSETQ. The V gene lost 0 bases and the J gene lost 0 bases, with 7 bases spanning the gap. The CDR3 has 14 residues. The CDR3 is CASSLGDSSYEQYF. Written as DNA, the CDR3 is TGCGCCAGCAGCTTGGGAGACAGCTCCTACGAGCAGTACTTC.

J is TRBJ1-1 and V is TRBV29-1; D not certain. The germline V gene has CDR1 SQVTM and CDR2 ANQGSEA. Trimming shortened V by 3 bases and J by 8 bases, and 13 bases separated the two germline ends. The CDR3 has 12 residues. The CDR3 region has the DNA TGCAGCGTTGAGGTTACGAGGGTCGAAGCTTTCTTT. Encoded protein: CSVEVTRVEAFF.

The J gene is TRBJ2-1, the V gene TRBV6-1, with D perhaps TRBD2 (6 bases). The germline V gene encodes CDR1 MNHNS and CDR2 SASEGT. V dropped 4 bases and J dropped 0 bases, with 13 bases sitting between them. The CDR3 consists of 16 residues. CDR3 residues: CASSVFSGGSYNEQFF. The CDR3 coding sequence is TGTGCCAGCAGTGTATTTAGCGGAGGCTCCTACAATGAGCAGTTCTTC.

This clone was detected a few times. This rearrangement joins TRBV20-1 to TRBJ2-3, with D maybe TRBD2 (6 bases). The CDR3 totals 14 residues. V shed 3 bases and J shed 2 bases, with 12 bases lying between them. CDR1 is DFQATT, CDR2 SNEGSKA, per germline (reference sequence). CDR3 nucleotides: TGCAGTGCTAGTCCGTGGGAGGTCACAGATACGCAGTATTTT. It specifies CSASPWEVTDTQYF.

This clone appeared a single time. V and J are TRBV19 and TRBJ2-3, with D maybe TRBD2 (5 bases). Per germline, CDR1 LNHDA and CDR2 SQIVND (reference sequence). The CDR3 runs to 13 residues. Trimming stripped 8 bases from V and 2 bases from J, with 11 bases between. The CDR3 DNA sequence: TGTGCCAGTCTACGGGATCACACAGATACGCAGTATTTT. Protein sequence: CASLRDHTDTQYF.

The chain links TRBV24-1 to TRBJ2-3, with D perhaps TRBD2 (5 bases). The ends were cut back, 1 base at V and 11 bases at J, with 9 bases in the middle. Germline CDR1 and CDR2: KGHDR and SFDVKD. This CDR3 region has 12 residues. CDR3 amino acids: CATSDFGVMQYF. For the CDR3, the DNA is TGTGCCACCAGTGATTTCGGGGTGATGCAGTATTTT.

V usage is TRBV27 and J usage is TRBJ1-6, with D possibly matching TRBD1 (5 bases). Germline V gene sequence: CDR1 MNHEY, CDR2 SMNVEV (reference sequence). The CDR3 has 15 amino acids. The V end lost 2 bases, the J end lost 9 bases, and 14 bases lay between the germline ends. CDR3 sequence reads: CASSLGGAHGSPLHF. The CDR3 DNA reads as TGTGCCAGCAGTTTAGGAGGGGCGCATGGTTCACCCCTCCACTTT.

This clone was observed a single time. The rearrangement uses TRBV5-1 and TRBJ2-7, with 9 bases lining up with TRBD1. The CDR3 contains 14 residues. The ends lost 4 bases at V and 5 bases at J; junction bases unmatched: 7. From germline, CDR1 is SGHRS and CDR2 YFSETQ. The CDR3, as DNA: TGCGCCAGCAGCATAGGACAGGGGAACCACGAGCAGTACTTC. This sequence encodes CASSIGQGNHEQYF.